The rows below give T cell receptor beta chains drawn from one sample of a study of OX40 agonist ivuxolimab in advanced cancers. Measured with immunoSEQ multiplex PCR; TCRdb has only the in-frame clones, and not every one. The sample includes tens of thousands of clones, 85% to 90% seen only once; the top ten take 2% to 2.5%. Sequencing used CD4+ or CD8+ T cells sorted from blood, obtained in a trial of the OX40 agonist ivuxolimab. All receptors derive from an adult with an advanced solid tumor such as melanoma, head and neck, liver or kidney cancer. CDR3s include the opening cysteine and the closing phenylalanine or tryptophan.

TRBJ2-5 TRBV6-1 CASSEVGGQETQYF
TRBJ2-3 TRBV5-1 CASSLEASSTDTQYF
TRBJ2-1 TRBV28 CARRTSGPYNEQFF
TRBJ1-5 TRBV7-3 CASSLSGGNQPQHF
TRBJ1-2 TRBV18 CASSPPTRPNYGYTF
TRBJ1-6 TRBV6-5 CASSATGQRGSPLHF
TRBJ1-1 TRBV29-1 CSVVQGRRAFF
TRBJ2-1 TRBV27 CASSLMDRGRPYNEQFF
TRBJ1-2 TRBV5-6 CATSGLRNGGYTF
TRBJ2-1 TRBV9 CASSGLAGALDPYKQFF
TRBJ2-5 TRBV11-2 CASSLDMGRQETQYF
TRBJ1-1 TRBV27 CASSPQPGANTEAFF
TRBJ2-3 TRBV7-4 CASSLGGQYTDTQYF
TRBJ2-1 TRBV5-1 CASSLVTTGTGIGNEQFF
TRBJ2-7 TRBV12-5 CASGLGDEDRISYEQYF
TRBJ1-6 TRBV13 CASSLQQGGKNSPLHF
TRBJ2-1 TRBV11-2 CASSLPPETNEQFF
TRBJ2-5 TRBV15 CATSRDEETQYF
TRBJ1-5 TRBV10-3 CAISESGGQPQHF
TRBJ2-5 TRBV9 CASSVGEGETQYF
TRBJ2-7 TRBV29-1 CSVWTGADEQYF
TRBJ2-5 TRBV28 CASATGPETQYF
TRBJ1-2 TRBV7-9 CASIVAGTAFYGYTF
TRBJ2-7 TRBV6-1 CASSERGLTYEQYF
TRBJ1-3 TRBV6-5 CASSSTDTIYF
TRBJ2-3 TRBV11-2 CASSSGGLDTQYF
TRBJ1-3 TRBV28 CASRRSGSGNTIYF
TRBJ2-2 TRBV19 CASSPRGTGNTGELFF
TRBJ2-5 TRBV7-2 CASSLARFQETQYF
TRBJ2-2 TRBV14 CASSPILGLNTGELFF
TRBJ1-1 TRBV21-1 CASSKVSRGDNTEAFF
TRBJ2-5 TRBV28 CASLRGPQGSETQYF
TRBJ1-5 TRBV5-1 CASSPGTGEGQPQHF
TRBJ1-6 TRBV30 CAWSIAGYNSPLHF
TRBJ2-6 TRBV5-1 CASVPGQVFSGANVLTF
TRBJ1-6 TRBV5-4 CASSFSGPANSPLHF
TRBJ2-7 TRBV6-5 CASSPRVWVSYEQYF
TRBJ1-3 TRBV18 CASRGNGNTIYF
TRBJ2-2 TRBV10-3 CAIRDSSGELFF
TRBJ2-7 TRBV10-3 CAISGQGYEQYF
TRBJ2-6 TRBV5-1 CASSFEPSGANVLTF